The 30 T cell receptor beta chains below come from one sample, sequenced in a study of T-cell memory formation after mild COVID-19 (dated by TCRdb to about 2021). Libraries were prepared through 5' RACE. The instrument was an Illumina NovaSeq 6000. TCRdb's own reprocessing of the public reads used fastp at Q25 and MiXCR and kept productive beta chains. Merged by CDR3 protein, the rows form single entries marked with the most common genes and DNA. For this sample there are around 410,000 distinct CDR3 sequences; more than 20% appear just once. Around 12% of the sample is taken by the ten largest. Sequencing was performed on PBMCs or a T cell subset sorted from them (not recorded which). Receptors originate from an adult woman who had mild COVID-19 (a few samples of this study predate the infection). The sample titles of this study are shuffled in the database, so cell type and time point are left out; the donor was told from shared clones.

The chain is built from TRBV10-3 and TRBJ1-3; unclear D gene. V was clipped by 3 bases and J by 0 bases, with 12 bases between them. CDR1 and CDR2 (germline): ENHRY, SYGVKD. The CDR3 runs to 16 residues. DNA for the CDR3: TGTGCCATCAGTGACTCCCTCCGAATCTCTGGAAACACCATATATTTT. Translating gives CAISDSLRISGNTIYF.

The V and J genes are TRBV14 and TRBJ2-1; TRBD1 aligns across 7 bases. Germline CDR1 is SGHDN and CDR2 is FVKESK. The CDR3 has 16 residues. V shed 0 bases, J shed 4 bases, and the junction held 6 bases outside the gene matches. The CDR3 sequence: CASSQDGRGPYNEQFF. The CDR3 DNA reads TGTGCCAGCAGCCAAGATGGTAGGGGGCCGTACAATGAGCAGTTCTTC.

This chain joins TRBV7-3 and TRBJ2-1; TRBD2 is a possible D gene (5 bases). Trimming took off 6 bases at V and 8 bases at J, with 23 bases between the two ends. The CDR3 spans 16 residues. CDR1 and CDR2 from the germline V gene are SGHTA and FQGTGA. CDR3 region: CASSRLRGTTMDEQFF. The CDR3 DNA is TGTGCCAGCAGTCGTCTTCGGGGAACTACAATGGATGAGCAGTTCTTC.

The chain combines TRBV7-9 with TRBJ2-3; TRBD1 aligns across 7 bases. The germline CDR1 and CDR2 sequences are SEHNR and FQNEAQ (reference sequence). V dropped 4 bases and J dropped 4; count of bases not matched to a gene: 8. The CDR3 runs to 15 residues. This CDR3 reads CASSSTGTEADTQYF. The CDR3 DNA reads as TGTGCCAGCAGCTCGACCGGGACAGAAGCAGATACGCAGTATTTT.

This clonotype was observed a handful of times. The rearrangement joins TRBV3-1 to TRBJ2-2, with 9 positions matching TRBD1. After removal of 3 bases from V and 4 bases from J, the junction contained 0 bases not matched to a gene. Germline CDR1 reads LGHDT; CDR2 reads YNNKEL (reference sequence). CDR3 size: 14 residues. The CDR3 loop is CASSQTGGTGELFF. CDR3 DNA sequence: TGTGCCAGCAGCCAGACAGGGGGCACCGGGGAGCTGTTTTTT.

A few counts support this clonotype. This rearrangement joins TRBV18 to TRBJ2-7; D is perhaps TRBD2 (6 bases). Per the germline V gene, CDR1 is KGHSH and CDR2 is LQKENI. The CDR3 has 15 residues. Between the trimmed V and J ends, which lost 3 bases and 4 bases, there was a span of 16 bases. The CDR3 coding sequence is TGTGCCAGCTCACCTTCAGCAGCGGGTATTTACGAGCAGTACTTC. Encoded protein: CASSPSAAGIYEQYF.

This clonotype was seen many times. The chain is built from TRBV3-1 and TRBJ1-1; TRBD1 matches at 7 bases. The J segment lost 0 bases and the V segment lost 5 bases, leaving 6 bases of the junction unmatched. Germline V gene data show CDR1 as LGHDT and CDR2 as YNNKEL (reference sequence). The CDR3 contains 15 residues. CDR3 coding DNA: TGTGCCAGCAGCTTAGGACAGGAAATGAACACTGAAGCTTTCTTT. Residues: CASSLGQEMNTEAFF.

The CDR3 region is CASSLVGVGTDTQYF. For the CDR3, the DNA is TGCGCCAGCAGCTTGGTGGGGGTGGGCACAGATACGCAGTATTTT. V is TRBV5-1 and J is TRBJ2-3; TRBD1 or TRBD2 may be the D gene (5 bases each). Germline V gene data show CDR1 as SGHRS and CDR2 as YFSETQ. The V gene lost 0 bases and the J gene lost 1 base, with 9 bases spanning the gap. The CDR3 totals 15 residues. Using reference TRBV5-1 and TRBJ2-3 for the parts outside the CDR3, the full variable domain is KAGVTQTPRYLIKTRGQQVTLSCSPISGHRSVSWYQQTPGQGLQFLFEYFSETQRNKGNFPGRFSGRQFSNSRSEMNVSTLELGDSALYLCASSLVGVGTDTQYFGPGTRLTVL.

This clonotype has a count of ten or more. The rearrangement links TRBV7-2 to TRBJ1-3; no clear D. The CDR3 has 16 residues. The V end lost 1 base, the J end lost 0 bases, and 10 bases lay between the germline ends. Germline loops: CDR1 SGHTA, CDR2 FQGNSA. This chain's CDR3 is CASSLDWGASGNTIYF. The CDR3 region has the DNA TGTGCCAGCAGCTTAGATTGGGGAGCCTCTGGAAACACCATATATTTT.

There are a few counts of this clonotype. J is TRBJ2-5 and V is TRBV3-1; 8 bases fit TRBD2. Germline CDR1 LGHDT, CDR2 YNNKEL (reference sequence). Trimming cost V 5 bases and J 5 bases; bases outside gene matches: 10. The CDR3 has 15 amino acids. In nucleotides, the CDR3 is TGTGCCAGCAGCAATCTAGCGGGTGGGGACGAGACCCAGTACTTC. Residues: CASSNLAGGDETQYF.

The rearrangement uses TRBV7-9 and TRBJ2-3; 11 bases fit TRBD2. The J segment lost 3 bases and the V segment lost 5 bases, leaving 7 bases of the junction unmatched. CDR3 length: 16 amino acids. In germline, CDR1 is SEHNR, CDR2 FQNEAQ (reference sequence). Here the CDR3 DNA reads TGTGCCAGCAGCCCCAGGCCTAGCGGGGGGACAGATACGCAGTATTTT. Amino acids: CASSPRPSGGTDTQYF. The full variable domain, in which reference TRBV7-9 and TRBJ2-3 provide the parts outside the CDR3, is DTGVSQNPRHKITKRGQNVTFRCDPISEHNRLYWYRQTLGQGPEFLTYFQNEAQLEKSRLLSDRFSAERPKGSFSTLEIQRTEQGDSAMYLCASSPRPSGGTDTQYFGPGTRLTVL.

This clonotype was picked up a small number of times. The rearrangement uses TRBV10-3 and TRBJ2-1; TRBD1 or TRBD2 may be the D gene (5 bases each). The CDR3 contains 19 residues. Germline V CDR1 and CDR2: ENHRY, SYGVKD. V was pared by 2 bases and J by 0 bases, with 20 bases between. Here the CDR3 reads CAISERGSGRLSSYNEQFF. The CDR3 DNA reads TGTGCCATCAGTGAGAGGGGCTCGGGGCGCCTGAGCTCCTACAATGAGCAGTTCTTC.

This clonotype was detected a few times. The chain couples TRBV14 to TRBJ1-4; D gene ambiguous. Germline-derived CDR1 and CDR2 are SGHDN and FVKESK. V dropped 3 bases and J dropped 8 bases, with 10 bases sitting between them. The CDR3 is made up of 13 amino acids. The DNA of the CDR3 is TGTGCCAGCAGCCAGGGAACGGCCGAAAAACTGTTTTTT. Amino acids: CASSQGTAEKLFF. The full variable domain, completed using reference TRBV14 and TRBJ1-4, is EAGVTQFPSHSVIEKGQTVTLRCDPISGHDNLYWYRRVMGKEIKFLLHFVKESKQDESGMPNNRFLAERTGGTYSTLKVQPAELEDSGVYFCASSQGTAEKLFFGSGTQLSVL.

This clonotype showed up just a few times. The V gene is TRBV27, the J gene TRBJ1-5; no clear D gene. The germline gives CDR1 MNHEY, CDR2 SMNVEV (reference sequence). CDR3 size: 15 residues. The V end lost 6 bases, the J end lost 4 bases, and 16 bases lay between the germline ends. CDR3 DNA: TGTGCCAGCAGCCCCCATGCGGGGTCTAATCAGCCCCAGCATTTT. It codes for CASSPHAGSNQPQHF.

This clonotype was observed at least ten times. The chain has TRBV7-9 and TRBJ2-5; D not certain. V was shortened by 0 bases and J by 7 bases, with 6 bases between the two germline ends. Germline V lookup: CDR1 SEHNR, CDR2 FQNEAQ (reference sequence). The CDR3 has 12 residues. The CDR3 here is CASSLALGTQYF. CDR3 sequence (DNA): TGTGCCAGCAGCTTAGCGTTGGGGACCCAGTACTTC. Complete variable domain (other parts from reference TRBV7-9 and TRBJ2-5): DTGVSQNPRHKITKRGQNVTFRCDPISEHNRLYWYRQTLGQGPEFLTYFQNEAQLEKSRLLSDRFSAERPKGSFSTLEIQRTEQGDSAMYLCASSLALGTQYFGPGTRLLVL.

This clonotype appeared a few times. This chain connects TRBV12-3 or TRBV12-4 to TRBJ2-2; 7 bases are shared with TRBD1. This CDR3 is 15 amino acids long. Trimming at V came to 6 bases and at J to 0 bases, leaving 4 bases not matched to a gene. The CDR3 spells CASSWTGTNTGELFF. The CDR3 DNA sequence: TGTGCCAGCAGCTGGACAGGAACGAACACCGGGGAGCTGTTTTTT.

In this sample, this clonotype turned up many times. The chain recombines TRBV5-1 with TRBJ2-1; 7 nucleotides agree with TRBD1. The CDR3 covers 15 residues. With V trimmed by 0 bases and J by 2 bases, 2 bases remained unmatched. The germline gives CDR1 SGHRS, CDR2 YFSETQ. CDR3 in DNA: TGCGCCAGCAGCTTGGGGGGACAGACCTACAATGAGCAGTTCTTC. It encodes CASSLGGQTYNEQFF.

The chain links TRBV27 to TRBJ2-7; D is perhaps TRBD1 (5 bases). Trimming left V 5 bases short and J 2 bases short, with 13 bases between. The CDR3 is 14 residues long. Per the germline V gene, CDR1 is MNHEY and CDR2 is SMNVEV (reference sequence). CDR3 in amino acids: CASSTRTDTYEQYF. As DNA, the CDR3 is TGTGCCAGCAGTACCCGGACGGACACCTACGAGCAGTACTTC.

The chain combines TRBV24-1 with TRBJ1-1, with 7 bases lining up with TRBD1. Germline V CDR1 and CDR2: KGHDR, SFDVKD. Trimming removed 7 bases from V and 5 bases from J; junction bases left unmatched: 6. CDR3 length: 13 residues. The CDR3 protein is CATSRQGGTEAFF. The CDR3 DNA follows: TGTGCCACCAGCCGACAGGGAGGGACTGAAGCTTTCTTT.

J is TRBJ1-5 and V is TRBV30, with 8 bases that match TRBD1. Germline V gene sequence: CDR1 GTSNPN, CDR2 SVGIG (reference sequence). With 4 bases clipped from V and 3 bases from J, the junction kept 5 bases outside the gene matches. This CDR3 contains 14 residues. CDR3 sequence: CAWKDREFNQPQHF. The CDR3 DNA is TGTGCCTGGAAGGACAGGGAATTCAATCAGCCCCAGCATTTT.

This clonotype was detected only a few times. The rearrangement links TRBV7-2 to TRBJ2-7; D perhaps matches TRBD2 (5 bases). V gave up 5 bases and J gave up 10 bases, with 18 bases separating them. Germline V CDR1 and CDR2: SGHTA, FQGNSA. The length of the CDR3 is 13 residues. CDR3 coding DNA: TGTGCCAGCAGCAGACGCGGGTTCGTGGATCAGTACTTC. This translates into CASSRRGFVDQYF. Full variable domain (outside the CDR3, taken from reference TRBV7-2 and TRBJ2-7): GAGVSQSPSNKVTEKGKDVELRCDPISGHTALYWYRQSLGQGLEFLIYFQGNSAPDKSGLPSDRFSAERTGGSVSTLTIQRTQQEDSAVYLCASSRRGFVDQYFGPGTRLTVT.

J is TRBJ2-5 and V is TRBV7-6, with 7 bases matching TRBD2. The CDR3 runs to 15 residues. V shed 5 bases, J shed 5 bases, and the junction held 11 bases outside the gene matches. The germline V gene encodes CDR1 SGHVS and CDR2 FNYEAQ. CDR3 bases: TGTGCCAGCAGCCCGGGGACTACATCTGGGGAGACCCAGTACTTC. Its translation: CASSPGTTSGETQYF.

The chain links TRBV7-9 to TRBJ1-1, with D unresolved. Looked up from germline, CDR1 is SEHNR and CDR2 is FQNEAQ (reference sequence). The CDR3 sequence is 8 residues long. The V end lost 7 bases, the J end lost 11 bases, and 5 bases lay between the germline ends. The CDR3 nucleotides read TGTGCCAGCACCCCTGCTTTCTTT. It is translated as CASTPAFF. The whole variable domain, filled in from reference TRBV7-9 and TRBJ1-1, reads DTGVSQNPRHKITKRGQNVTFRCDPISEHNRLYWYRQTLGQGPEFLTYFQNEAQLEKSRLLSDRFSAERPKGSFSTLEIQRTEQGDSAMYLCASTPAFFGQGTRLTVV.

This clonotype came up a few times. This chain links TRBV30 with TRBJ2-7, with 7 bases aligning to TRBD1. The V and J ends lost 1 base and 6 bases, in that order; junction bases with no gene match: 15. CDR1 is GTSNPN, CDR2 SVGIG, per germline (reference sequence). CDR3 length: 16 residues. The CDR3 loop is CAWSEFPGGGSVEQYF. The CDR3 DNA is TGTGCCTGGAGTGAATTCCCAGGGGGTGGTTCGGTCGAGCAGTACTTC. Looking up the rest from reference TRBV30 and TRBJ2-7 gives the full variable domain: SQTIHQWPATLVQPVGSPLSLECTVEGTSNPNLYWYRQAAGRGLQLLFYSVGIGQISSEVPQNLSASRPQDRQFILSSKKLLLSDSGFYLCAWSEFPGGGSVEQYFGPGTRLTVT.

This clonotype has a handful of counts. CDR3 DNA sequence: TGTGCCAGCAGTTTGGGGGGGGGACAGTTCCAAGAGACCCAGTACTTC. The encoded protein is CASSLGGGQFQETQYF. The J gene is TRBJ2-5, the V gene TRBV12-3 or TRBV12-4; tentatively, D is TRBD1 or TRBD2 (7 bases each). With 3 bases removed from V and 1 base from J, the gap between germline ends came to 15 bases. The CDR3 spans 16 residues.

The chain carries TRBV6-6 and TRBJ1-2, with 7 bases lining up with TRBD1. Trimming took 5 bases from V and 8 from J; bases not matched to a gene: 8. CDR1 is MNHNY, CDR2 SVGAGI, per germline (reference sequence). CDR3 length: 13 amino acids. The CDR3 sequence: CASSRDREGGYTF. As DNA, the CDR3 is TGTGCCAGCAGTCGGGACAGAGAAGGAGGCTACACCTTC.

There are a few counts of this clonotype. The chain uses TRBV6-6 and TRBJ1-1; perhaps TRBD1 as D (5 bases). This CDR3 contains 17 residues. V dropped 2 bases and J dropped 1 base, with 17 bases sitting between them. Germline CDR1 MNHNY, CDR2 SVGAGI (reference sequence). Written as DNA, the CDR3 is TGTGCCAGCAGTTACGGCAGGGTTGGAAGCCCGAACACTGAAGCTTTCTTT. Translating it yields CASSYGRVGSPNTEAFF.

The chain combines TRBV14 with TRBJ1-2; D gene uncertain. This CDR3 is built from 14 residues. Per the germline V gene, CDR1 is SGHDN and CDR2 is FVKESK. Trimming left V 4 bases short and J 3 bases short, with 12 bases between. The CDR3 coding sequence is TGTGCCAGCAGCCCCACAGAGGGCCACTATGGCTACACCTTC. Residues: CASSPTEGHYGYTF.

This chain connects TRBV19 to TRBJ2-4; possibly TRBD2 for D (6 bases). The CDR3 consists of 15 residues. The V gene's germline CDR1 is LNHDA and CDR2 SQIVND (reference sequence). The V and J ends lost 7 bases and 0 bases respectively, with 13 bases between them. The CDR3 DNA follows: TGTGCCAGTAACGACGGGAGTGGAGCCAAAAACATTCAGTACTTC. It codes for CASNDGSGAKNIQYF.

The chain is built from TRBV29-1 and TRBJ2-5, with unresolved D. Germline-derived CDR1 and CDR2 are SQVTM and ANQGSEA. The CDR3 spans 14 residues. Trimming took 0 bases from V and 2 from J, leaving 10 bases between them. DNA of the CDR3: TGCAGCGTTGAAGATAAGACGAGGCAAGAGACCCAGTACTTC. Translated, it gives CSVEDKTRQETQYF.